This TCR beta chain was captured in a study of CXCR3-negative and CXCR3-positive naive CD8 T cells. The study, taken as a whole, reports: Diversity proved comparably high across both naive subsets and much lower in memory CD8+ cells. TRB CDR3 properties served as the basis for inferring TCR strength, and surface CD5 was comparable between naive subsets.

The CDR3 extends over 14 amino acids. Germline V gives CDR1 LNHNV, CDR2 YYDKDF (reference sequence). The authors made the TRB cDNA libraries by 5' RACE using UMI labels. Following a re-call of the 5' RACE reads, TCRdb has one entry per CDR3 protein and lacks DNA. This specimen shows 100,000 to 150,000 distinct CDR3 sequences; the ten leading clones hold 0.29%. In regard to this clonotype: The antigen remains undetermined.

The source is a human donor in good health. Some clones in this sample may be carry-over from other donors' samples. This chain joins TRBV15 and TRBJ1-1; TCRdb indicates TRBD1, and absent DNA this call remains unverified. The material sequenced was naive CXCR3- CD8+ T cells from blood. Subset of the sample: CD45RO-CCR7+CD27+CD95- naive CD8+ T cells lacking CXCR3 (TNR3-). The CDR3 reads CATSSAGGVTEAFF.